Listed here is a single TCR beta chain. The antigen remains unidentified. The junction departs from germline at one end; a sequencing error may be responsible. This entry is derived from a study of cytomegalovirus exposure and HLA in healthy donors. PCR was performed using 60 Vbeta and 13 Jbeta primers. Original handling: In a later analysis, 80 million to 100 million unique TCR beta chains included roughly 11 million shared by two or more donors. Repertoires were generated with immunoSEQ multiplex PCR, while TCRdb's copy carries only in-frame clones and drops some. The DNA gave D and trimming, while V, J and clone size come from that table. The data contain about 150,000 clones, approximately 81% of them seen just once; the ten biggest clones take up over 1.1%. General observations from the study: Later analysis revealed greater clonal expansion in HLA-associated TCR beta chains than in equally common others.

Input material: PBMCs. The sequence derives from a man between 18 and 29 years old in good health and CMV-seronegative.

CDR3 residues: CSSSLAGMVDTF. DNA for the CDR3: TGTTCCAGCAGTCTAGCCGGGATGGTGGACACCTTC. V is TRBV7-9 and J is TRBJ1-2, with no clear D. The CDR3 sequence is 12 residues long. CDR1 SEHNR and CDR2 FQNEAQ come from the germline V gene (reference sequence).